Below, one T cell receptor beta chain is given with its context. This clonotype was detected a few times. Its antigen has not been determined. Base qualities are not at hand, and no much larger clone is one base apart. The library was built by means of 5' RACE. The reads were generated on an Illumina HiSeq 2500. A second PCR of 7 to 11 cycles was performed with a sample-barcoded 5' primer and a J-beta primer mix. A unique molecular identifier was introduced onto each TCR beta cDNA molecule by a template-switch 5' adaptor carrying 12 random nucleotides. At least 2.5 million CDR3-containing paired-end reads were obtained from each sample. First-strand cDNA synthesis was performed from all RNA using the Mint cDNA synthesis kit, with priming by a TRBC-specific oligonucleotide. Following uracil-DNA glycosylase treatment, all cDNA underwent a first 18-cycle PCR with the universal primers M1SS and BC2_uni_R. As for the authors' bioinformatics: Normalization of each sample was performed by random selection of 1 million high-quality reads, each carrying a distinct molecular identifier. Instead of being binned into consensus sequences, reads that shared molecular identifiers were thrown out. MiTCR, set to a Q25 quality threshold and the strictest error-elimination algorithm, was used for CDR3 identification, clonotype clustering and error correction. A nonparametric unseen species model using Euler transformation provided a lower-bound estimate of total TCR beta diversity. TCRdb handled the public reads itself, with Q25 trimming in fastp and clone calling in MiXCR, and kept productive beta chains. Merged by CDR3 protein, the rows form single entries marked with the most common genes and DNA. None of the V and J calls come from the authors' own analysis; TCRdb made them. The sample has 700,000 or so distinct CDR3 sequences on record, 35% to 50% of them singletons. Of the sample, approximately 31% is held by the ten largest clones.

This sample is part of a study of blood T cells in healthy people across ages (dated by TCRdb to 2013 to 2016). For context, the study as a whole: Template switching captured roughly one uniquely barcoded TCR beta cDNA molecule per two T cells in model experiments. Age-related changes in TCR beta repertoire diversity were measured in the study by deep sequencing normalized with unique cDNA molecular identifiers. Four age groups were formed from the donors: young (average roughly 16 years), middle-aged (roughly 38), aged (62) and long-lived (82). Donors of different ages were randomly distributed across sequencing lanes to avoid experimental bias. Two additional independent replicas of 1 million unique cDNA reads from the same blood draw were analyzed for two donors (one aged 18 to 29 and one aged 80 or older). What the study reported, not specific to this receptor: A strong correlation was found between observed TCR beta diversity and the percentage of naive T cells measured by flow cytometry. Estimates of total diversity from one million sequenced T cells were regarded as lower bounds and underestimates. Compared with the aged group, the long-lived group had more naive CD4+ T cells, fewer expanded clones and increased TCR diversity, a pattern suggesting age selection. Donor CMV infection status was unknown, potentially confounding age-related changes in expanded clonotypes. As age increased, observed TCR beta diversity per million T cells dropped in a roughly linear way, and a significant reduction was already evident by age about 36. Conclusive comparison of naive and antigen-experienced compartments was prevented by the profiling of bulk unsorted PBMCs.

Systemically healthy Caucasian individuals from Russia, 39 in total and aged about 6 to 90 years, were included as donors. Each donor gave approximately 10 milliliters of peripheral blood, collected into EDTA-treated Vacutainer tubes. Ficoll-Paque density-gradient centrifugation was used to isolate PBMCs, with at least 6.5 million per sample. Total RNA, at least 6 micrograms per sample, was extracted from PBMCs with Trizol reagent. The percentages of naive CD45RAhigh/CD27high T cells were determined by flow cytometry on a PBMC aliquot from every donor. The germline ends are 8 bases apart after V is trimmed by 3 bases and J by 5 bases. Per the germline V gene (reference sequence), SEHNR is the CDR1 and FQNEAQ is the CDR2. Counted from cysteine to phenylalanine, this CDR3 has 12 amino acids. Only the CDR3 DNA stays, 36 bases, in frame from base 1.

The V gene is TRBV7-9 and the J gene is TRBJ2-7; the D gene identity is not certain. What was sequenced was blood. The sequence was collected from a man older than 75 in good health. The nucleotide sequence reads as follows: TGTGCCAGCAGCTTGTCAATGGACGAGCAGTACTTC. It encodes CASSLSMDEQYF.